Sequencing of this T cell receptor (beta chain) was carried out in a study of blood T cell repertoires in COVID-19. The overall study: The cDNA or gDNA used as material had been derived from T cells, B-cell-depleted T cells, or PBMCs.

Generated by immunoSEQ multiplex PCR, the TCRdb table keeps only in-frame clones and is missing some. The profile shows 150,000 to 250,000 clones, approximately 82% of them singletons. In the case of this clone: A far larger clone is off by one base, so a read error is likely.

V lost 4 bases, J lost 4 bases, and 2 bases stayed unmatched. Germline CDR1 is LGHNA and CDR2 is YNFKEQ. The CDR3 is 13 amino acids. The clonotype was recovered from a human donor with acute or convalescent COVID-19. The donor label of this sample is uncertain. The chain joins TRBV4-2 to TRBJ2-7; the match to TRBD1 covers 9 bases. Input material: peripheral blood. In DNA form, the CDR3 reads TGTGCCAGCAGCCCGGACAGGGGATACGAGCAGTACTTC. The encoded protein is CASSPDRGYEQYF.